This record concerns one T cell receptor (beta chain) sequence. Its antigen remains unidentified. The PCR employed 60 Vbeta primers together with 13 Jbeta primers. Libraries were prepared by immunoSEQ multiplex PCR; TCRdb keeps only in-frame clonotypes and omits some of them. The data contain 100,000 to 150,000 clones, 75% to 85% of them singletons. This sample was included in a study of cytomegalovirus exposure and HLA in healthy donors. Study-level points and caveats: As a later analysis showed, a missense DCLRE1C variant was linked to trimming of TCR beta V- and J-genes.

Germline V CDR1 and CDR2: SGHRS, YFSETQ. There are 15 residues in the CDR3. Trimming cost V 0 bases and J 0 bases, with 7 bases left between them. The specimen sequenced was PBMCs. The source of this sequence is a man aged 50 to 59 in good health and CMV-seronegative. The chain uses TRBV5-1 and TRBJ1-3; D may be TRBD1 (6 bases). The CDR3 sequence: CASSLGTVSGNTIYF. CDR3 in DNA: TGCGCCAGCAGCTTGGGGACAGTCTCTGGAAACACCATATATTTT.